This TCR beta chain was obtained from a study of cytomegalovirus exposure and HLA in healthy donors. In the study overall: In a later analysis, it was reported that the 90 to 150 validation repertoires had been produced on the same platform as the 670 or so repertoires belonging to the first cohort. Whole-study results and caveats: Across donors, most TCRs were seen rarely, yet some public ones were widespread.

Details on this clone: Its target is unknown.

The germline CDR1 and CDR2 sequences are SGHVT and SQSDAQ. CDR3 length: 12 residues. With 2 bases removed from V and 12 bases from J, the gap between germline ends came to 11 bases. TCRdb's copy holds only in-frame clones and misses some; the assay was immunoSEQ multiplex PCR. The sample has some 330,000 clones, around 86% seen once; the top ten hold around 0.8%. Sequences were obtained from PBMCs. The TCR was taken from a woman aged 18-29 years in good health and CMV-seronegative. This rearrangement joins TRBV7-4 to TRBJ2-1; no definite D call. This CDR3 is CASSLYTARQFF. CDR3 coding DNA: TGTGCCAGCAGCTTATACACCGCTAGGCAGTTCTTC.